One TCR beta chain is described in this entry. Its antigen remains unknown. This sample is drawn from a study of healthy donors' naive CD4 and CD8 T cells. Study at large: Three donor age groups were sampled: 20-25, 40-50 and 60-70 years; half female.

Starting from around 470 ng of total RNA, TCR libraries were made with linear amplification. Original handling: Sequencing covered fewer than 85,000 rearranged alpha-chain transcripts across 5 healthy donors. MiXCR was run by TCRdb on the reads, yielding one entry per CDR3 protein. These V and J calls originate from TCRdb's pipeline instead of the authors' own analysis. The profile shows around 200,000 distinct CDR3 sequences, around 80% of them singletons. The germline gives CDR1 LNHDA, CDR2 SQIVND (reference sequence). Trimming removed 6 bases from V and 4 bases from J, with 12 bases in between. This CDR3 is built from 14 residues. Broader study findings: Bias from naive T cell homeostatic proliferation was not addressed.

The V call is TRBV19, the J call TRBJ1-4; D remains ambiguous. Material: naive CD4+ and CD8+ T cells sorted from blood, pooled from several donors. This sequence originates from a pool of human donors in good health; the sample pools cells from several healthy donors. The CDR3 DNA reads TGTGCCAGTAGGCGGGATAGCAATAATGAAAAACTGTTTTTT. Translated: CASRRDSNNEKLFF.